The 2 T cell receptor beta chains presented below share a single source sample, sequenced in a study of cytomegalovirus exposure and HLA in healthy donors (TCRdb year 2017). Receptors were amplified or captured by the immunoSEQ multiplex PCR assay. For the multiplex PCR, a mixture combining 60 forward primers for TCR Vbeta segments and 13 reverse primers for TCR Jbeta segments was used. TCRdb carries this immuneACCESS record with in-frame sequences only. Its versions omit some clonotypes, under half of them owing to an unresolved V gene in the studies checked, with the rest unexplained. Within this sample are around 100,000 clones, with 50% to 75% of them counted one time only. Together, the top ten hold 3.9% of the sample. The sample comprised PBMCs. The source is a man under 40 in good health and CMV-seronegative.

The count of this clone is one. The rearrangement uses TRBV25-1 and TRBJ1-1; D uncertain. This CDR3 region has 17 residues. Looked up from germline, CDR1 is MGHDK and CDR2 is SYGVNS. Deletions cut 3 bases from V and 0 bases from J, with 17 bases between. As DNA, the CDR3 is TGTGCCAGCAGTGATAGGGTCGGGAAGGCGCTGAACACTGAAGCTTTCTTT. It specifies CASSDRVGKALNTEAFF.

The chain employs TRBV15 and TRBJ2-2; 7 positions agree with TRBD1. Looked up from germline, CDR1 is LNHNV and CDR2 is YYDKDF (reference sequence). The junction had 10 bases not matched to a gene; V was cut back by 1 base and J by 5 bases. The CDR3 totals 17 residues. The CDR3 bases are TGTGCCACCAGCAGAGGATTGGTGGGACAGCGAACCGGGGAGCTGTTTTTT. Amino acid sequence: CATSRGLVGQRTGELFF. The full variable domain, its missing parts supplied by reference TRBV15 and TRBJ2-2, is DAMVIQNPRYQVTQFGKPVTLSCSQTLNHNVMYWYQQKSSQAPKLLFHYYDKDFNNEADTPDNFQSRRPNTSFCFLDIRSPGLGDTAMYLCATSRGLVGQRTGELFFGEGSRLTVL.